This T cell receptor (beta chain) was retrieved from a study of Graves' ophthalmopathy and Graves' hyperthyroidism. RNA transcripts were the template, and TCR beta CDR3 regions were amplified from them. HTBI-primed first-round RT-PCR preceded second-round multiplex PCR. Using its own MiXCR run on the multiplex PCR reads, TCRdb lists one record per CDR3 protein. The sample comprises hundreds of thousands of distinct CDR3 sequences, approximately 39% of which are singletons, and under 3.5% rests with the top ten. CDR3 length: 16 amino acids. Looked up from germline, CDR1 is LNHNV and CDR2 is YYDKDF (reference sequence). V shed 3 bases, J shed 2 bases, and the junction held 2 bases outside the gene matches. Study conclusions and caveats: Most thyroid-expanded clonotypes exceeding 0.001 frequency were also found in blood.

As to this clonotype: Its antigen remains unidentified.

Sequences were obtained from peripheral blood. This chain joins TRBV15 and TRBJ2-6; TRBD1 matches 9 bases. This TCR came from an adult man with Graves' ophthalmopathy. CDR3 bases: TGTGCCACCAGCAGCGGACAGGGGACTGGGGCCAACGTCCTGACTTTC. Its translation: CATSSGQGTGANVLTF.